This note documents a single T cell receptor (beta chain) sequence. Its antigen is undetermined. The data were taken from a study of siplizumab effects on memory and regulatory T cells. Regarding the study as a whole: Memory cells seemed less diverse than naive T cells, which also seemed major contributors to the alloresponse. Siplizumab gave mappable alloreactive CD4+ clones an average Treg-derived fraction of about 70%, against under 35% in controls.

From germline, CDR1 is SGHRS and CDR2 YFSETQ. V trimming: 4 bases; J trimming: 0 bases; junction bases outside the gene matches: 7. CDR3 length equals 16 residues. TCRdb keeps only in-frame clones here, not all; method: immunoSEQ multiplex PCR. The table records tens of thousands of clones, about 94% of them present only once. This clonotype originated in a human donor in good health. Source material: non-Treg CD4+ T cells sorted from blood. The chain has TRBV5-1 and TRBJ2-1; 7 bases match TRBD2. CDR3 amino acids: CASSLRGGSSYNEQFF. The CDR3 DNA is TGCGCCAGCAGCCTGCGTGGCGGGAGCTCCTACAATGAGCAGTTCTTC.